Shown below are 11 T cell receptor beta chains from a single sample sequenced in a study of spatial heterogeneity in lung cancer (dated 2019 in TCRdb). The library was made by 5' RACE. TCRdb names NextSeq 500 as the instrument used. The public reads were reanalyzed by TCRdb: fastp trimming at Q25, MiXCR alignment, in-frame beta chains only. Every CDR3 protein is listed once, alongside the most common genes and DNA of its rows. For this sample the table gives about 78,000 distinct CDR3 sequences, of which about 8% were detected only once. Approximately 6.3% of the sample is in the top ten clones. This specimen's time point label, per the study, means: sample taken at primary tumor resection. Sequencing used PBMCs, obtained at surgery. Every receptor here comes from a male donor with early-stage non-small cell lung cancer.

This clonotype was counted many times. V and J are TRBV15 and TRBJ1-3, with TRBD1 as a possible D gene (5 bases). Germline V gives CDR1 LNHNV, CDR2 YYDKDF (reference sequence). The CDR3 runs to 17 residues. V shed 0 bases and J shed 0 bases, with 12 bases lying between them. The CDR3 nucleotides read TGTGCCACCAGCAGAGAGGCTGGGGGGACCTCTGGAAACACCATATATTTT. Protein sequence: CATSREAGGTSGNTIYF.

This clonotype was picked up many times. The rearrangement joins TRBV9 to TRBJ2-3; D is perhaps TRBD2 (5 bases). Germline lookup yields CDR1 SGDLS and CDR2 YYNGEE. Trimming shortened V by 3 bases and J by 2 bases, and 7 bases separated the two germline ends. CDR3 size: 13 residues. DNA for the CDR3: TGTGCCAGCAGCGACGGGGTCACAGATACGCAGTATTTT. Protein product: CASSDGVTDTQYF.

This clonotype showed up many times. This chain links TRBV29-1 with TRBJ2-5; D gene ambiguous. Trimming took off 2 bases at V and 2 bases at J, with 9 bases between the two ends. The germline V gene encodes CDR1 SQVTM and CDR2 ANQGSEA. The CDR3 covers 13 residues. CDR3: CSVEWTDQETQYF. Here the CDR3 DNA reads TGCAGCGTTGAATGGACGGATCAAGAGACCCAGTACTTC.

On this clonotype: A much larger clone lies one base from this, so it may be a read error. This chain uses TRBV7-9 with TRBJ1-1; TRBD1 is a possible D gene (6 bases). The V gene's germline CDR1 is SEHNR and CDR2 FQNEAQ (reference sequence). The CDR3 totals 14 residues. CDR3 nucleotides: TGTGCCAACAGCTCGTGGGGGGCTAAGGCTGAAGCTTTCTTT. It codes for CANSSWGAKAEAFF.

This clonotype was seen repeatedly, ten times or more. The chain employs TRBV5-1 and TRBJ2-5; D is unclear. V was cut by 4 bases and J by 3 bases, with 10 bases left in between. CDR3 length equals 13 residues. In germline, CDR1 is SGHRS, CDR2 YFSETQ. Here the CDR3 DNA reads TGCGCCAGCAGCCTACCGATGGAAGAGACCCAGTACTTC. Translated: CASSLPMEETQYF. Full variable domain (outside the CDR3, taken from reference TRBV5-1 and TRBJ2-5): KAGVTQTPRYLIKTRGQQVTLSCSPISGHRSVSWYQQTPGQGLQFLFEYFSETQRNKGNFPGRFSGRQFSNSRSEMNVSTLELGDSALYLCASSLPMEETQYFGPGTRLLVL.

The chain has TRBV10-3 and TRBJ1-3; D not resolved. V dropped 7 bases and J dropped 6 bases, with 7 bases sitting between them. Germline loops: CDR1 ENHRY, CDR2 SYGVKD. The length of the CDR3 is 11 residues. The CDR3 nucleotides are TGTGCCATCAAGAGGGCAAACACCATATATTTT. It encodes CAIKRANTIYF.

The table lists this clonotype with many counts. The chain employs TRBV2 and TRBJ2-5, with no clear D. CDR3 length: 14 residues. CDR1 and CDR2 (germline): SNHLY, FYNNEI. V was shortened by 1 base and J by 1 base, with 7 bases between the two germline ends. CDR3 DNA sequence: TGTGCCAGCAGTGAAGGGGCGTTCCAAGAGACCCAGTACTTC. It specifies CASSEGAFQETQYF.

This clonotype was counted a few times. V usage is TRBV20-1 and J usage is TRBJ2-5; no clear D gene. The CDR3 extends over 12 amino acids. The germline gives CDR1 DFQATT, CDR2 SNEGSKA (reference sequence). The V gene lost 7 bases and the J gene lost 4 bases, with 13 bases spanning the gap. The chain's CDR3 is CSVFLKRETQYF. For the CDR3, the DNA is TGCAGTGTTTTTCTCAAAAGAGAGACCCAGTACTTC.

A few counts support this clonotype. The rearrangement links TRBV12-3 or TRBV12-4 to TRBJ1-1; 7 bases fit TRBD1. The J segment lost 5 bases and the V segment lost 6 bases, leaving 6 bases of the junction unmatched. This CDR3 contains 13 residues. The CDR3 sequence: CASSWTGLTEAFF. The DNA of the CDR3 is TGTGCCAGCAGCTGGACAGGACTGACTGAAGCTTTCTTT.

V and J are TRBV9 and TRBJ2-1, with 13 bases identical to TRBD2. Looked up from germline, CDR1 is SGDLS and CDR2 is YYNGEE. With 3 bases clipped from V and 9 bases from J, the junction kept 6 bases outside the gene matches. The CDR3 has 15 amino acids. CDR3 nucleotide sequence: TGTGCCAGCAGCGCCGGGACTAGCGGGATTTTTGAGCAGTTCTTC. Amino acids: CASSAGTSGIFEQFF.

This clonotype was seen a few times. The chain carries TRBV5-1 and TRBJ1-1; D unresolved. The CDR3 is made up of 14 amino acids. CDR1 and CDR2 (germline): SGHRS, YFSETQ. V lost 2 bases and J lost 0, with 8 bases in between. The CDR3: CASSFGNMNTEAFF. In DNA, the CDR3 is TGCGCCAGCAGCTTCGGGAACATGAACACTGAAGCTTTCTTT.